The present entry profiles one T cell receptor beta chain with its context. Its target is unknown. The sample is drawn from a study of T cells after yellow fever vaccination. Study findings and constraints: Only a small proportion of the clonotypes turned up in both the CD4 and the CD8 compartments, likely arising from convergent recombination. Post-booster repertoires contained most primary-vaccination clones again (96% CD4, less than 90% CD8).

Germline values: CDR1 SGHRS, CDR2 YFSETQ. Trimming took 3 bases from V and 5 from J, leaving 12 bases between them. This CDR3 region has 14 residues. UMIs were added to TCR cDNA along with a universal primer site when it was made by 5'RACE template switching. TCRdb reprocessed the 5' RACE reads with MiXCR, giving one entry per CDR3 protein. The sample includes hundreds of thousands of distinct CDR3 sequences, approximately 13% of them seen just once. V is TRBV5-1 and J is TRBJ2-1, with D maybe TRBD2 (6 bases). The sample consisted of PBMCs, taken on the day of the yellow fever booster vaccination. This TCR was recovered from a man aged 30 to 39 who received the YFV17D yellow fever vaccine. The chain's CDR3 is CASSSTSRHNEQFF. The CDR3 DNA reads TGCGCCAGCAGCTCGACTAGTAGGCACAATGAGCAGTTCTTC.